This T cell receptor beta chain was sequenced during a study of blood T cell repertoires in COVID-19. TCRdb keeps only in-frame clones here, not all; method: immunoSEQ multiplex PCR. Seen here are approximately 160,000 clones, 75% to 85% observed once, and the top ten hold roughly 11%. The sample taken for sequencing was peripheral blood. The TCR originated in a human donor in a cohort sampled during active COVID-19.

The CDR3 DNA reads as TGTGCCAGCAGTTACTACACTAGCGGGGTTAAGGCGCAGTACTTC. Its protein is CASSYYTSGVKAQYF. The rearrangement links TRBV6-2 or TRBV6-3 to TRBJ2-7, with 10 bases identical to TRBD2. CDR1 MNHEY and CDR2 SVGEGT come from the germline V gene. Trimming cost V 1 base and J 9 bases; bases outside gene matches: 9. The CDR3 runs 15 residues.